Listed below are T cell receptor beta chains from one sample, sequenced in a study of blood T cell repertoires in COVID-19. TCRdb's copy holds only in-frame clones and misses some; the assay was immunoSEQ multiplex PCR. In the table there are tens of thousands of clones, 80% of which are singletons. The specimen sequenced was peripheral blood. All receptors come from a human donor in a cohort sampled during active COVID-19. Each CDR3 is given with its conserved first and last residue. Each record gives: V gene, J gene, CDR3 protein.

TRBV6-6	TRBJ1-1	CASRIVTFRAFF
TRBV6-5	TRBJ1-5	CASSKQGGDQPQHF
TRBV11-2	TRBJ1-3	CASSLGSSAGNTIYF
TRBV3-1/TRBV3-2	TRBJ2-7	CASSQGRGGGYEQYF
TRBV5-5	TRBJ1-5	CASSLSGRQPQHF
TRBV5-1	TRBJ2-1	CASWSSGTLDNEQFF
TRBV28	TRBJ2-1	CASSSPGGGNGRNEQFF
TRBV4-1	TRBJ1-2	CASSQAYGQGATYGYTF
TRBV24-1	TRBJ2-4	CATSDDRGGKNIQYF
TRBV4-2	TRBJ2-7	CASSQASEQYF
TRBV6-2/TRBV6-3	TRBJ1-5	CASSDQGLSNQPQHF
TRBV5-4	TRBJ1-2	CASRDRGGYGYTF
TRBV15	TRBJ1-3	CATSTQTGGFGNTIYF
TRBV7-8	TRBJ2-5	CASSLGRVGRRIETQYF
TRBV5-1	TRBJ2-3	CASSPGDRGRGWDTQYF
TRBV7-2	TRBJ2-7	CASSLGRGAYEQYF
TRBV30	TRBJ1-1	CAWTRRDRGTNTEAFF
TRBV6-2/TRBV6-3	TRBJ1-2	CASSRQGTYGYTF
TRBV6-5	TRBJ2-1	CASSRIGTTYNEQFF
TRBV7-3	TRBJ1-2	CASSLRGGGYGYTF
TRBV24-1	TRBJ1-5	CATSERDRGGQPQHF
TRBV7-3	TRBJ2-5	CASSPGLAETQYF
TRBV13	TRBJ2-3	CASSSGRLALSTDTQYF
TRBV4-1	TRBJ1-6	CASSQEQGGNSPLHF
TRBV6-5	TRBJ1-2	CASSYSRGYYGYTF
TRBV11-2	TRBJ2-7	CASSGDISYEQYF
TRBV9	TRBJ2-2	CASSKTDRNTGELFF